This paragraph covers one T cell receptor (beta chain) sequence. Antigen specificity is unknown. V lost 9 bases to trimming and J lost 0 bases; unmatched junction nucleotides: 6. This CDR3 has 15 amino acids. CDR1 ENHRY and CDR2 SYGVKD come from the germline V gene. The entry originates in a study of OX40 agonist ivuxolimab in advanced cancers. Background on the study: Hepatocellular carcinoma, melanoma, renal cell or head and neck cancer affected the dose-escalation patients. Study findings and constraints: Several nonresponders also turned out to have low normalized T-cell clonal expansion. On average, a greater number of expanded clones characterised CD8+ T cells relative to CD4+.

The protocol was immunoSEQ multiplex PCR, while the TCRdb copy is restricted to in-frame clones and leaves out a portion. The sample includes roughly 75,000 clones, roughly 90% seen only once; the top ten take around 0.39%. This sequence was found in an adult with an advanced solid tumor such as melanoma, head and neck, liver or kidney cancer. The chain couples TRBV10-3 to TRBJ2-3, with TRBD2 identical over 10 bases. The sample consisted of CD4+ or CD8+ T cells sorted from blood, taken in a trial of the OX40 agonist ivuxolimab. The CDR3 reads CAIRTSGSSTDTQYF. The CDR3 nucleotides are TGTGCCATACGGACTAGCGGCTCTAGCACAGATACGCAGTATTTT.